These T cell receptor beta chains were read from a single sample in a study of control samples from healthy donors and cancer patients. Sequencing was performed with immunoSEQ multiplex PCR; in TCRdb, only in-frame clones are kept and a portion is missing. Of fewer than 25,000 clones in the sample, approximately 82% were seen once. Sequenced sample: PBMCs. The origin of the receptors is a man older than 75 with head and neck cancer. The CDR3 runs from the conserved cysteine through the conserved F or W. The order of the fields is D gene, V gene, J gene, clone size, CDR3 protein, CDR3 DNA. A D gene is named only where the DNA matches it firmly. Some rows have no size entry. The others give once, few or many, or a class for an expanded clone.

d_call: TRBD1
v_call: TRBV24-1
j_call: TRBJ2-5
clone_size: NA
cdr3_aa: CATSDSGRGTSETQYF
cdr3_nt: TGTGCCACCAGTGACTCGGGCAGGGGGACGAGCGAGACCCAGTACTTC

d_call: TRBD2
v_call: TRBV11-3
j_call: TRBJ2-7
clone_size: NA
cdr3_aa: CASSLATSGKEYEQYF
cdr3_nt: TGTGCCAGCAGCTTGGCTACTAGCGGGAAGGAATACGAGCAGTACTTC

d_call: TRBD2
v_call: TRBV4-3
j_call: TRBJ2-1
clone_size: once
cdr3_aa: CASSPGLAGDEQFF
cdr3_nt: TGCGCCAGCAGCCCTGGACTAGCGGGAGATGAGCAGTTCTTC

d_call: TRBD2
v_call: TRBV7-2
j_call: TRBJ2-7
clone_size: NA
cdr3_aa: CASSLSSGSRYEQYF
cdr3_nt: TGTGCCAGCAGCCTGTCTAGCGGGAGTCGATACGAGCAGTACTTC

d_call: NA
v_call: TRBV7-3
j_call: TRBJ2-3
clone_size: NA
cdr3_aa: CASSQNRYPDTQYF
cdr3_nt: TGTGCCAGCAGCCAGAACAGGTACCCAGATACGCAGTATTTT

d_call: NA
v_call: TRBV5-1
j_call: TRBJ2-2
clone_size: NA
cdr3_aa: CASSPPGRNTGELFF
cdr3_nt: TGCGCCAGCAGCCCACCGGGAAGGAACACCGGGGAGCTGTTTTTT

d_call: NA
v_call: TRBV5-1
j_call: TRBJ2-3
clone_size: NA
cdr3_aa: CASSLIGDGDTQYF
cdr3_nt: TGCGCCAGCAGCTTGATAGGGGACGGGGATACGCAGTATTTT

d_call: NA
v_call: TRBV20-1
j_call: TRBJ1-1
clone_size: NA
cdr3_aa: CSASYILNTEAFF
cdr3_nt: TGCAGTGCTAGTTACATTCTGAACACTGAAGCTTTCTTT

d_call: NA
v_call: TRBV28
j_call: TRBJ2-3
clone_size: NA
cdr3_aa: CASSGASTDTQYF
cdr3_nt: TGTGCCTCTTCAGGGGCTAGCACAGATACGCAGTATTTT

d_call: TRBD1
v_call: TRBV7-2
j_call: TRBJ1-2
clone_size: NA
cdr3_aa: CASSSQTGGGYGYTF
cdr3_nt: TGTGCCAGCAGCTCTCAGACAGGGGGCGGCTATGGCTACACCTTC

d_call: NA
v_call: TRBV2
j_call: TRBJ2-7
clone_size: once
cdr3_aa: CASRKNAEGTYEQYF
cdr3_nt: TGTGCCAGCAGGAAGAATGCGGAAGGCACCTACGAGCAGTACTTC

d_call: NA
v_call: TRBV6-1
j_call: TRBJ1-2
clone_size: once
cdr3_aa: CASSEARWGRNYGYTF
cdr3_nt: TGTGCCAGCAGTGAAGCCAGGTGGGGGAGGAACTATGGCTACACCTTC

d_call: TRBD1
v_call: TRBV6-5
j_call: TRBJ1-2
clone_size: NA
cdr3_aa: CASSRSGTGGNGYTF
cdr3_nt: TGTGCCAGCAGTAGATCCGGGACAGGGGGCAATGGCTACACCTTC

d_call: TRBD1
v_call: TRBV13
j_call: TRBJ2-7
clone_size: NA
cdr3_aa: CASSPNRGVKDEQYF
cdr3_nt: TGTGCCAGCAGCCCCAACAGGGGGGTGAAGGACGAGCAGTACTTC

d_call: TRBD2
v_call: TRBV3-1/TRBV3-2
j_call: TRBJ2-5
clone_size: NA
cdr3_aa: CASSQLGLAGEPQETQYF
cdr3_nt: TGTGCCAGCAGCCAATTGGGACTAGCGGGGGAACCGCAAGAGACCCAGTACTTC

d_call: NA
v_call: TRBV3-1/TRBV3-2
j_call: TRBJ1-1
clone_size: NA
cdr3_aa: CASSPRGGTEAFF
cdr3_nt: TGTGCCAGCAGCCCCCGGGGTGGCACTGAAGCTTTCTTT

d_call: NA
v_call: TRBV24-1
j_call: TRBJ1-2
clone_size: NA
cdr3_aa: CATSDLGQGYGYTF
cdr3_nt: TGTGCCACCAGTGATTTGGGGCAGGGCTATGGCTACACCTTC

d_call: NA
v_call: TRBV7-2
j_call: TRBJ2-1
clone_size: few
cdr3_aa: CASSSEYNEQFF
cdr3_nt: TGTGCCAGCAGCTCCGAATACAATGAGCAGTTCTTC

d_call: NA
v_call: TRBV2
j_call: TRBJ2-3
clone_size: few
cdr3_aa: CASSRDTQDTQYF
cdr3_nt: TGTGCCAGCAGTCGGGACACACAAGATACGCAGTATTTT

d_call: TRBD1
v_call: TRBV6-5
j_call: TRBJ1-2
clone_size: NA
cdr3_aa: CASSRTRGLGGYTF
cdr3_nt: TGTGCCAGCAGTCGAACCAGGGGGCTGGGTGGCTACACCTTC

d_call: TRBD1
v_call: TRBV6-6
j_call: TRBJ2-4
clone_size: NA
cdr3_aa: CASSSDGDSKNIQYF
cdr3_nt: TGTGCCAGCAGTTCTGACGGGGACAGTAAAAACATTCAGTACTTC

d_call: NA
v_call: TRBV6-5
j_call: TRBJ2-2
clone_size: NA
cdr3_aa: CASLRLVGTGELFF
cdr3_nt: TGTGCCAGCCTCAGACTAGTTGGCACCGGGGAGCTGTTTTTT

d_call: NA
v_call: TRBV20-1
j_call: TRBJ1-1
clone_size: NA
cdr3_aa: CSASPPGTLNTEAFF
cdr3_nt: TGCAGTGCTAGTCCACCCGGGACCCTAAACACTGAAGCTTTCTTT

d_call: NA
v_call: TRBV4-1
j_call: TRBJ1-5
clone_size: NA
cdr3_aa: CASSQVITVGNQPQHF
cdr3_nt: TGCGCCAGCAGCCAAGTTATAACGGTAGGCAATCAGCCCCAGCATTTT

d_call: NA
v_call: TRBV3-1/TRBV3-2
j_call: TRBJ2-5
clone_size: NA
cdr3_aa: CATSGRGRGETQYF
cdr3_nt: TGTGCCACCTCAGGCAGGGGCCGAGGTGAGACCCAGTACTTC

d_call: NA
v_call: TRBV4-1
j_call: TRBJ2-2
clone_size: NA
cdr3_aa: CASSQDLGGAGELFF
cdr3_nt: TGCGCCAGCAGCCAAGATCTGGGGGGTGCCGGGGAGCTGTTTTTT

d_call: NA
v_call: TRBV4-2
j_call: TRBJ2-2
clone_size: NA
cdr3_aa: CASSLRWANTGELFF
cdr3_nt: TGTGCCAGCAGCCTTCGGTGGGCGAACACCGGGGAGCTGTTTTTT

d_call: NA
v_call: TRBV4-3
j_call: TRBJ1-5
clone_size: NA
cdr3_aa: CASSQDTQGYSNQPQHF
cdr3_nt: TGCGCCAGCAGCCAGGATACACAGGGATATAGCAATCAGCCCCAGCATTTT

d_call: NA
v_call: TRBV6-6
j_call: TRBJ1-5
clone_size: once
cdr3_aa: CASSPGRASNQPQHF
cdr3_nt: TGTGCCAGCAGTCCTGGCAGGGCCAGCAATCAGCCCCAGCATTTT